The clone carrying this T cell receptor (beta chain) turned up a few times. Antigen unknown. The data were taken from a study of T cell repertoires in ileal Crohn's disease. Study findings and constraints: Endoscopy was done a median around 7.5 months after surgery.

Time point meaning: neoterminal ileum biopsy at postoperative endoscopy, about 6 months after surgery. Using immunoSEQ multiplex PCR, the repertoire was profiled, and TCRdb retains in-frame clones only, with some absent. The sample has roughly 3,000 clones; just over 70% are singletons. The germline V gene has CDR1 MDHEN and CDR2 SYDVKM. The CDR3 is made up of 14 amino acids. The V segment lost 6 bases and the J segment 4 bases; nucleotides outside the gene matches: 4. The specimen was ileal tissue. The chain links TRBV28 to TRBJ2-1, with 9 bases identical to TRBD1. This sequence originates from an adult with Crohn's disease. DNA for the CDR3: TGTGCCAGCAGACACAGGGGGCTATACAATGAGCAGTTCTTC. Its protein is CASRHRGLYNEQFF.